This entry is about one T cell receptor (beta chain). Here immunoSEQ multiplex PCR was the method, and the copy in TCRdb shows in-frame clones only, minus some. The table shows around 260,000 clones, with nearly 90% occurring only once. This entry comes from a study of blood T cell repertoires in COVID-19. The CDR3 extends over 16 amino acids. V was cut by 0 bases and J by 2 bases, with 14 bases left in between. Germline CDR1 reads SGDLS; CDR2 reads YYNGEE. The sample comprised peripheral blood. This TCR was recovered from a human donor in a cohort sampled during active COVID-19. This chain links TRBV9 with TRBJ2-5; D uncertain. CDR3 loop: CASSVDLGLGQETQYF. The CDR3, as DNA: TGTGCCAGCAGCGTAGACCTGGGTCTAGGTCAAGAGACCCAGTACTTC. The full variable domain, with the rest looked up from reference TRBV9 and TRBJ2-5, is DSGVTQTPKHLITATGQRVTLRCSPRSGDLSVYWYQQSLDQGLQFLIQYYNGEERAKGNILERFSAQQFPDLHSELNLSSLELGDSALYFCASSVDLGLGQETQYFGPGTRLLVL.